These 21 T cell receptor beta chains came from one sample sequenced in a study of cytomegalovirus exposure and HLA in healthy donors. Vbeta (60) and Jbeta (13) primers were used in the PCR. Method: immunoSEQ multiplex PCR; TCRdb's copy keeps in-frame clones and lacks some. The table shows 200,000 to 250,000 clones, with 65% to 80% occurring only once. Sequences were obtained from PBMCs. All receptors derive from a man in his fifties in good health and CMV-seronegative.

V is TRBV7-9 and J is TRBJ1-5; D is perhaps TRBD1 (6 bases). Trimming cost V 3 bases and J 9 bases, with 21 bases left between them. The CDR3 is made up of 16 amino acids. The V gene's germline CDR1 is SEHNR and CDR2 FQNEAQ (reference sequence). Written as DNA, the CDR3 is TGTGCCAGCAGCTTCCCACCAGGGGTAGGACCGTGGCCCCAGCATTTT. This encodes CASSFPPGVGPWPQHF.

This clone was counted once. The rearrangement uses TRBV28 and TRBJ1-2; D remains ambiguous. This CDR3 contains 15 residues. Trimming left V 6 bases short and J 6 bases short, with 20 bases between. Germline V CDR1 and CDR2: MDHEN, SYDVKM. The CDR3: CASRPSPQLANGYTF. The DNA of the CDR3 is TGTGCCAGCAGGCCATCCCCACAGCTGGCGAATGGCTACACCTTC.

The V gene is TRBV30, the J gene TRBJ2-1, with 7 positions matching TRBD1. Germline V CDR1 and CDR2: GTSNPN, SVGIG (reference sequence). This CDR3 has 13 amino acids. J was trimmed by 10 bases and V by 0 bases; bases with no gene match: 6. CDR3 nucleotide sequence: TGTGCCTGGAGTGTCCCCGTACAGGGGGAGCAGTTCTTC. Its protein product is CAWSVPVQGEQFF.

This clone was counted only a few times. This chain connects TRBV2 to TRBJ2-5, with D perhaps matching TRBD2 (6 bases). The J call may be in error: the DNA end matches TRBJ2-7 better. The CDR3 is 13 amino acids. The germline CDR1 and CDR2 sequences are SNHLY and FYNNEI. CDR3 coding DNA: TGTGCCAGCACCCTTGCCGGGAGCTACGAGCAGTACTTC. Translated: CASTLAGSYEQYF.

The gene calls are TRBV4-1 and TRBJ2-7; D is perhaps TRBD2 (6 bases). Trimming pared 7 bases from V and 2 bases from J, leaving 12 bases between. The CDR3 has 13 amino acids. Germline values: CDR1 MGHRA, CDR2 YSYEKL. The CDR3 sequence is CASNQGLAYEQYF. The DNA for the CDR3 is TGCGCCAGCAATCAGGGACTGGCCTACGAGCAGTACTTC.

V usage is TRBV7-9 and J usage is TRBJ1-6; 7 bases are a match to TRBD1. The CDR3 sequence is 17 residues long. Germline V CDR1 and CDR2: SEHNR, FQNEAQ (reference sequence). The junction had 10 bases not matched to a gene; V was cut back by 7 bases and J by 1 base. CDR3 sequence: CASNDDRESSYNSPLHF. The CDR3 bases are TGTGCCAGCAACGATGACAGGGAGAGTTCCTATAATTCACCCCTCCACTTT.

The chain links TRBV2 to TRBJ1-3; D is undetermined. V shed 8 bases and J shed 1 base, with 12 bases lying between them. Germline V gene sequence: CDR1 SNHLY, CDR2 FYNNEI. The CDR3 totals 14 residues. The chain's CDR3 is CASLNAGSGNTIYF. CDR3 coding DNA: TGTGCCAGCCTTAACGCAGGTTCTGGAAACACCATATATTTT. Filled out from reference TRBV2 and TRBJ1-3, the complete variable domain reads EPEVTQTPSHQVTQMGQEVILRCVPISNHLYFYWYRQILGQKVEFLVSFYNNEISEKSEIFDDQFSVERPDGSNFTLKIRSTKLEDSAMYFCASLNAGSGNTIYFGEGSWLTVV.

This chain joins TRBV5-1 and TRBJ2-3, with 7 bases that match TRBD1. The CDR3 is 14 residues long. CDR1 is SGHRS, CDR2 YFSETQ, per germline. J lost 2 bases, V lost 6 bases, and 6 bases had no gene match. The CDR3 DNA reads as TGCGCCAGCAACCCGGGACAGCACACAGATACGCAGTATTTT. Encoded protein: CASNPGQHTDTQYF.

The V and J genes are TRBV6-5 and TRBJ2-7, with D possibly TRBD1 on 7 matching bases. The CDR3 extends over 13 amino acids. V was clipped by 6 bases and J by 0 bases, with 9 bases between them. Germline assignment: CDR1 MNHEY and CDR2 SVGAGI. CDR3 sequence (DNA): TGTGCCAGCAGGCGGGACAGCTCCTACGAGCAGTACTTC. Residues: CASRRDSSYEQYF.

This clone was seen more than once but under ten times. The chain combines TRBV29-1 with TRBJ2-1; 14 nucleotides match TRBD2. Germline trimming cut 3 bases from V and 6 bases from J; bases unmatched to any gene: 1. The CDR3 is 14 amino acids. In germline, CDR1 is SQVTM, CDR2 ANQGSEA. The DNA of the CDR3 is TGCAGCGTTGAGGGACTAGCGGGAGTCAATGAGCAGTTCTTC. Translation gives CSVEGLAGVNEQFF.

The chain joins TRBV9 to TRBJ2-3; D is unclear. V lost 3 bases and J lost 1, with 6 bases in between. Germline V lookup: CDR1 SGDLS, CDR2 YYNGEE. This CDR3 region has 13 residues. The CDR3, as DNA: TGTGCCAGCAGCGCTCCTGGCACAGATACGCAGTATTTT. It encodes CASSAPGTDTQYF. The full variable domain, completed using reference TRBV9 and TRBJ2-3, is DSGVTQTPKHLITATGQRVTLRCSPRSGDLSVYWYQQSLDQGLQFLIQYYNGEERAKGNILERFSAQQFPDLHSELNLSSLELGDSALYFCASSAPGTDTQYFGPGTRLTVL.

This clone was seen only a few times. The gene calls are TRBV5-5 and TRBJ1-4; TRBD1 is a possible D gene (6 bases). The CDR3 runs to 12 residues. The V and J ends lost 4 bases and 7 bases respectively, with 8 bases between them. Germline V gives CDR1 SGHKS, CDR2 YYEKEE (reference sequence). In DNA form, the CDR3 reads TGTGCCAGCAGCCGGGACACTGAAAAACTGTTTTTT. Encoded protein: CASSRDTEKLFF.

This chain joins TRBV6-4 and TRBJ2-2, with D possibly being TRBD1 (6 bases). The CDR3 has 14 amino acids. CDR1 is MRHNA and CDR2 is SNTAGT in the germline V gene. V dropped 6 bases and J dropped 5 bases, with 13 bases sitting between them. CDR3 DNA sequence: TGTGCCAGCAGCCCCGCTCAGGGGACCGGGGAGCTGTTTTTT. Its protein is CASSPAQGTGELFF.

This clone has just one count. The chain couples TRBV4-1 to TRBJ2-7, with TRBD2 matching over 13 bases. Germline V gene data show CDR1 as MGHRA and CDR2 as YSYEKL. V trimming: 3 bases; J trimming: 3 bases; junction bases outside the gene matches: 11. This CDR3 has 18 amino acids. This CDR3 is CASSQEMWTSGSSYEQYF. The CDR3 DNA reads TGCGCCAGCAGCCAGGAGATGTGGACTAGCGGGAGTAGCTACGAGCAGTACTTC.

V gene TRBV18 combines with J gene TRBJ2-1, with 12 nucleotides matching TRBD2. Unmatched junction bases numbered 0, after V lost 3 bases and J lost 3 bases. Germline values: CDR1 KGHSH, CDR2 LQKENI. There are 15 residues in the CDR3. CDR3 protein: CASSPTSGGYNEQFF. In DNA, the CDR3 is TGTGCCAGCTCACCGACTAGCGGGGGCTACAATGAGCAGTTCTTC.

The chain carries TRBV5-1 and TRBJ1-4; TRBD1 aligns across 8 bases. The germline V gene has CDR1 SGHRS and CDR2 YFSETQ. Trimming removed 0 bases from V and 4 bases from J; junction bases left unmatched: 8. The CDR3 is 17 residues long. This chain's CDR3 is CASSLAGRGPFNEKLFF. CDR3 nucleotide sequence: TGCGCCAGCAGCTTGGCGGGCAGGGGGCCTTTTAATGAAAAACTGTTTTTT. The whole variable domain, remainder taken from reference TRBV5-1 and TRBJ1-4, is KAGVTQTPRYLIKTRGQQVTLSCSPISGHRSVSWYQQTPGQGLQFLFEYFSETQRNKGNFPGRFSGRQFSNSRSEMNVSTLELGDSALYLCASSLAGRGPFNEKLFFGSGTQLSVL.

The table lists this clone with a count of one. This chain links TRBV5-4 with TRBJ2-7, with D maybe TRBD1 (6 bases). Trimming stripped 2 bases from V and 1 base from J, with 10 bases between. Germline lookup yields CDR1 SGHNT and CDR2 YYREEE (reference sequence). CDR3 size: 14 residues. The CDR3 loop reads CASSLRTGSYEQYF. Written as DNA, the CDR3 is TGTGCCAGCAGCTTACGAACAGGGTCCTACGAGCAGTACTTC.

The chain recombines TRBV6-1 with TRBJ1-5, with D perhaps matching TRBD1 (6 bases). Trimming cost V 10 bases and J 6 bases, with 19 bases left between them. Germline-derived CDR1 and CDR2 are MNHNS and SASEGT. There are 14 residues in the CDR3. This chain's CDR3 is CANGLTGGSQPQHF. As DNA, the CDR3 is TGTGCCAACGGTTTAACGGGGGGCAGTCAGCCCCAGCATTTT.

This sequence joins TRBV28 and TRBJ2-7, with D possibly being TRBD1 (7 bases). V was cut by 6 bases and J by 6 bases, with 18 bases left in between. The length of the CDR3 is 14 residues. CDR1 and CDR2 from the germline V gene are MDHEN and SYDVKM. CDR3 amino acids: CASSAGGWVGEQYF. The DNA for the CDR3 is TGTGCCAGCAGCGCAGGGGGGTGGGTGGGCGAGCAGTACTTC. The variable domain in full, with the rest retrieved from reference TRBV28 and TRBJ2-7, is DVKVTQSSRYLVKRTGEKVFLECVQDMDHENMFWYRQDPGLGLRLIYFSYDVKMKEKGDIPEGYSVSREKKERFSLILESASTNQTSMYLCASSAGGWVGEQYFGPGTRLTVT.

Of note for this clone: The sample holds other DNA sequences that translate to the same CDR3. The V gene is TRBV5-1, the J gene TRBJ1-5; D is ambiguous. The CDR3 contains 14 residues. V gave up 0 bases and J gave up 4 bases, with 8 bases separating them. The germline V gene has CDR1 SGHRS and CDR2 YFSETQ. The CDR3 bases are TGCGCCAGCAGCTTGGGGACGGGAAATCAGCCCCAGCATTTT. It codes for CASSLGTGNQPQHF.

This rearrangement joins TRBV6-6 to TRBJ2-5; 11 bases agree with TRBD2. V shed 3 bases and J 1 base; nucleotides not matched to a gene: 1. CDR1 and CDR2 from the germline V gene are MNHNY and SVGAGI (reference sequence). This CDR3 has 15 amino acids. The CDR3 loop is CASSYSGRAQETQYF. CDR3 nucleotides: TGTGCCAGCAGTTATAGCGGGAGGGCCCAAGAGACCCAGTACTTC.